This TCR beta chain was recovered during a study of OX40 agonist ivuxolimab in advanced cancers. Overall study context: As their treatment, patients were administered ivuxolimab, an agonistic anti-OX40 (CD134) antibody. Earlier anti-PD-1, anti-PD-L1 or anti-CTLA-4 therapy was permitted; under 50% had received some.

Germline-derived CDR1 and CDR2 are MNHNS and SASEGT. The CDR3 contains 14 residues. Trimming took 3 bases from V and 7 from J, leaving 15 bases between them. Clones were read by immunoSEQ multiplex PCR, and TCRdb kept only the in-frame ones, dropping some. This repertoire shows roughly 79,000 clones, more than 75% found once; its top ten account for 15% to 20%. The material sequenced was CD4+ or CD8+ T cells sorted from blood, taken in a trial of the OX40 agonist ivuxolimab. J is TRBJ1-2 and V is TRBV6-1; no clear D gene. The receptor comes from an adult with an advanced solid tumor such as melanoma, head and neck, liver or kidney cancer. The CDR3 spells CASSESNGLGGYTF. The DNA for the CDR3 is TGTGCCAGCAGTGAGTCAAATGGTCTTGGTGGCTACACCTTC.